These 12 T cell receptor beta chains share one sample of origin, sequenced in a study of blood T cell repertoires in COVID-19 (dated by TCRdb to the early 2020s). Preparation of the library involved the immunoSEQ multiplex PCR assay. TCRdb obtained this table from immuneACCESS and retained in-frame rearrangements with V and J assigned. These tables miss some clones; where compared with another copy, unresolved V genes account for less than half of the shortfall, and the remainder is unexplained. This sample holds about 230,000 clones; roughly 80% were observed only once. In total, the top ten clones hold 15% to 20% of the sample. Sample: peripheral blood. The receptors come from a woman older than 75 with active or convalescent COVID-19.

The rearrangement links TRBV1 to TRBJ2-3; whether TRBD2, the table's D call, matches the DNA was not checked. TRBV1 is designated a pseudogene. This CDR3 spans 21 amino acids. The CDR3 spells CTSSQDGPGLAGGPFGDTQYF. DNA for the CDR3: TGCACCAGCAGCCAAGATGGCCCAGGACTAGCGGGAGGGCCGTTCGGAGATACGCAGTATTTT.

V is TRBV7-9 and J is TRBJ2-2; 9 nucleotides align to TRBD2. The V gene's germline CDR1 is SEHNR and CDR2 FQNEAQ (reference sequence). This CDR3 spans 15 amino acids. V shed 8 bases and J 1 base; nucleotides not matched to a gene: 5. The CDR3 reads CASAPRGGNTGELFF. The CDR3 DNA reads as TGTGCCAGCGCTCCGCGGGGGGGGAACACCGGGGAGCTGTTTTTT.

This sequence joins TRBV12-5 and TRBJ2-1; 8 nucleotides match TRBD1. The junction had 12 bases not matched to a gene; V was cut back by 6 bases and J by 8 bases. Germline assignment: CDR1 LGHNT and CDR2 FRNRAP. The CDR3 contains 15 residues. The CDR3: CASGLGQAGFDEQFF. As DNA, the CDR3 is TGTGCTAGTGGACTGGGACAGGCGGGATTTGATGAGCAGTTCTTC. The full variable domain, completed using reference TRBV12-5 and TRBJ2-1, is DARVTQTPRHKVTEMGQEVTMRCQPILGHNTVFWYRQTMMQGLELLAYFRNRAPLDDSGMPKDRFSAEMPDATLATLKIQPSEPRDSAVYFCASGLGQAGFDEQFFGPGTRLTVL.

This chain connects TRBV12-1 to TRBJ2-7; the D call in the table, TRBD2, was not verified against the DNA. TRBV12-1 is a pseudogene segment. The CDR3 runs to 15 residues. CDR3 DNA sequence: TGTGCCAGCAGCTTATCTGAGGGCCGGGTGCGCGAGCAGTACTTC. This sequence encodes CASSLSEGRVREQYF.

The chain carries TRBV3-1 (or the pseudogene TRBV3-2) and TRBJ1-6; D remains ambiguous. This CDR3 spans 14 amino acids. CDR1 and CDR2 from the germline V gene are LGHDT and YNNKEL (reference sequence). V lost 5 bases to trimming and J lost 4 bases, with 9 bases between them. The CDR3 is CASSSGQYNSPLHF. The CDR3 bases are TGTGCCAGCAGCAGCGGGCAGTATAATTCACCCCTCCACTTT.

The V gene is TRBV7-2, the J gene TRBJ2-5; 8 bases agree with TRBD2. In germline, CDR1 is SGHTA, CDR2 FQGNSA. V was pared by 2 bases and J by 2 bases, with 4 bases of the junction left unmatched. There are 15 residues in the CDR3. CDR3 sequence: CASSLSGGAQETQYF. The CDR3 bases are TGTGCCAGCAGCTTAAGCGGGGGAGCACAAGAGACCCAGTACTTC.

The J gene is TRBJ1-6, the V gene TRBV2, with a possible D match to TRBD1 (6 bases). This CDR3 spans 15 amino acids. Germline CDR1 and CDR2: SNHLY and FYNNEI. Trimming cost V 6 bases and J 1 base, with 10 bases left between them. CDR3: CASRAQGSYNSPLHF. The CDR3 DNA is TGTGCCAGCAGGGCCCAGGGGTCCTATAATTCACCCCTCCACTTT. Full variable domain (remainder filled in from reference TRBV2 and TRBJ1-6): EPEVTQTPSHQVTQMGQEVILRCVPISNHLYFYWYRQILGQKVEFLVSFYNNEISEKSEIFDDQFSVERPDGSNFTLKIRSTKLEDSAMYFCASRAQGSYNSPLHFGNGTRLTVT.

V is TRBV5-6 and J is TRBJ2-2, with 9 bases lining up with TRBD1. The CDR3 loop spans 14 amino acids. The V gene's germline CDR1 is SGHDT and CDR2 YYEEEE. Trimming removed 8 bases from V and 4 bases from J; junction bases left unmatched: 6. CDR3 loop: CASSGQGGTGELFF. The DNA of the CDR3 is TGTGCCAGTTCGGGACAGGGTGGCACCGGGGAGCTGTTTTTT.

V is TRBV7-2 and J is TRBJ2-7, with a possible D match to TRBD2 (5 bases). CDR1 is SGHTA, CDR2 FQGNSA, per germline. The CDR3 covers 14 residues. Trimming cost V 5 bases and J 2 bases, with 13 bases left between them. The CDR3 bases are TGTGCCAGCAGCCCTTATGACGGGACCTACGAGCAGTACTTC. Its protein product is CASSPYDGTYEQYF.

The CDR3 nucleotides are TGTGCCAGCTCGGCACGCTCGGACAGGGGAAGGGGCTACACCTTC. It encodes CASSARSDRGRGYTF. The chain links TRBV18 to TRBJ1-2; 9 nucleotides match TRBD1. The J segment lost 8 bases and the V segment lost 6 bases, leaving 13 bases of the junction unmatched. Germline assignment: CDR1 KGHSH and CDR2 LQKENI. This CDR3 spans 15 amino acids. Full variable domain (outside the CDR3, taken from reference TRBV18 and TRBJ1-2): NAGVMQNPRHLVRRRGQEARLRCSPMKGHSHVYWYRQLPEEGLKFMVYLQKENIIDESGMPKERFSAEFPKEGPSILRIQQVVRGDSAAYFCASSARSDRGRGYTFGSGTRLTVV.

J is TRBJ2-5 and V is TRBV14; 8 nucleotides match TRBD2. The V gene's germline CDR1 is SGHDN and CDR2 FVKESK. This CDR3 contains 16 residues. V was pared by 4 bases and J by 2 bases, with 9 bases of the junction left unmatched. For the CDR3, the DNA is TGTGCCAGCAGCCTCGGACTAGCAGTTCTTCAAGAGACCCAGTACTTC. Protein product: CASSLGLAVLQETQYF. The variable domain in full, completed from reference TRBV14 and TRBJ2-5, reads EAGVTQFPSHSVIEKGQTVTLRCDPISGHDNLYWYRRVMGKEIKFLLHFVKESKQDESGMPNNRFLAERTGGTYSTLKVQPAELEDSGVYFCASSLGLAVLQETQYFGPGTRLLVL.

The CDR3 region is CASSPGYNEQFF. DNA of the CDR3: TGTGCCAGCAGCCCAGGTTACAATGAGCAGTTCTTC. V is TRBV27 and J is TRBJ2-1; no firm D call. V lost 6 bases and J lost 4, with 7 bases in between. Germline CDR1 reads MNHEY; CDR2 reads SMNVEV (reference sequence). CDR3 length: 12 residues.